This T cell receptor (beta chain) was recovered during a study of blood T cell repertoires in COVID-19. The CDR3 runs 15 residues. Trimming took off 0 bases at V and 6 bases at J, with 14 bases between the two ends. Germline values: CDR1 LGHDT, CDR2 YNNKEL (reference sequence). Clones were read by immunoSEQ multiplex PCR, and TCRdb kept only the in-frame ones, dropping some. The sample contains roughly 300,000 clones, under 95% of which appear only once. The chain links TRBV3-1 (or the pseudogene TRBV3-2) to TRBJ1-2, with D possibly TRBD1 on 5 matching bases. This sequence originates from a woman aged 30 to 39 who had recovered from COVID-19. Sequenced input: PBMCs or T cells enriched from blood (not recorded which). CDR3 in DNA: TGTGCCAGCAGCCAAGATGGGGCAGGGCTGAATGGCTACACCTTC. It codes for CASSQDGAGLNGYTF.